This T cell receptor (beta chain) was profiled in a study of Graves' ophthalmopathy and Graves' hyperthyroidism. The wider study: Peripheral blood was collected at initial diagnosis, before any treatment.

The study enrolled ophthalmopathy donors with moderate-to-severe activity, CAS ≥3, NOSPECS ≥4 and duration under 3 months. Other autoimmune diseases, uncontrolled infections, pregnancy and lactation each led to patient exclusion. This clonotype was recorded many times. The antigen remains unidentified. This CDR3 contains 16 residues. V shed 4 bases and J 3 bases; nucleotides not matched to a gene: 12. Germline V CDR1 and CDR2: SGHRS, YFSETQ. Study results and caveats: Ophthalmopathy progression prediction by the model yielded a sensitivity of more than 60% and a specificity of just over 72%.

RNA transcripts were the template, and TCR beta CDR3 regions were amplified from them. The first round was an RT-PCR with HTBI primers, and the second round was a multiplex PCR. TCRdb analysed the multiplex PCR reads with MiXCR anew, one entry per CDR3 protein. Counted here are about 400,000 distinct CDR3 sequences, roughly 18% occurring once; the ten biggest clones make up roughly 1.5%. The rearrangement links TRBV5-1 to TRBJ2-5, with 7 bases that match TRBD1. The receptor comes from a woman in her late teens or twenties with Graves' ophthalmopathy. Source material: peripheral blood. The CDR3, as DNA: TGCGCCAGCAGCCCGGGACAGCCCCCGTACGAAGAGACCCAGTACTTC. Its translation: CASSPGQPPYEETQYF.